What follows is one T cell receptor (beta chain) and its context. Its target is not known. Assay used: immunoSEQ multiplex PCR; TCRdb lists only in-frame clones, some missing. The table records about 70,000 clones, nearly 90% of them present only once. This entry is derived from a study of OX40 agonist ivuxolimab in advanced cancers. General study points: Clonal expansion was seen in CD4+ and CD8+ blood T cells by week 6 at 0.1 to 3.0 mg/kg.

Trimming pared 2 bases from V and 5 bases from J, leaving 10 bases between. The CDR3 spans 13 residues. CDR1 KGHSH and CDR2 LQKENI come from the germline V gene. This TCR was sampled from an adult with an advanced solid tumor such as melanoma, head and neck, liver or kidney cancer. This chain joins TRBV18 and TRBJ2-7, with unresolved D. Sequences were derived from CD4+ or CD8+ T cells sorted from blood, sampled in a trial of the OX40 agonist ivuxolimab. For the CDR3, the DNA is TGTGCCAGCTCACCAATCGTCCAAAACGAGCAGTACTTC. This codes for CASSPIVQNEQYF.